Listed below are T cell receptor beta chains from one sample, sequenced in a study of cytotoxic CD8 clonotypes in ibrutinib-treated CLL. Method: immunoSEQ multiplex PCR; TCRdb's copy keeps in-frame clones and lacks some. The table includes approximately 92,000 clones, about 74% detected once. The sequences come from PBMCs, collected after 24 months of ibrutinib treatment. All receptors come from a human donor with chronic lymphocytic leukemia. Each CDR3 is given with its conserved first and last residue. D genes are given only for firm matches. Not all rows give a size; the values are once, few, many and, for expanded clones, a class.

TRBV5-1	TRBJ1-1	-	-	CASSLSPGTSEAFF	TGCGCCAGCAGCTTGTCTCCAGGTACGTCTGAAGCTTTCTTT
TRBV6-1	TRBJ1-1	-	-	CASSSHNVNTEAFF	TGTGCCAGCAGTTCACACAACGTGAACACTGAAGCTTTCTTT
TRBV29-1	TRBJ2-3	TRBD2	-	CSVEAGVGDTQYF	TGCAGCGTTGAGGCGGGAGTAGGGGATACGCAGTATTTT
TRBV4-3	TRBJ1-1	-	-	CASSPREGTEAFF	TGCGCCAGCAGCCCCAGGGAGGGCACTGAAGCTTTCTTT
TRBV19	TRBJ2-7	-	-	CASSYRTQAYEQYF	TGTGCCAGTAGTTATAGGACGCAAGCCTACGAGCAGTACTTC
TRBV7-2	TRBJ1-1	-	-	CASSSVTGFTEAFF	TGTGCCAGCAGCTCAGTGACAGGTTTCACTGAAGCTTTCTTT
TRBV11-2	TRBJ2-2	-	-	CASSLQGRTGELFF	TGTGCCAGCAGCTTACAGGGGAGGACCGGGGAGCTGTTTTTT
TRBV7-2	TRBJ2-7	-	-	CASSLGYSKGGSPYEQYF	TGTGCCAGCAGCTTAGGTTACTCGAAGGGCGGGTCCCCCTACGAGCAGTACTTC
TRBV18	TRBJ1-5	TRBD1	-	CASSRQGLNQPQHF	TGTGCCAGCTCACGACAGGGGCTTAATCAGCCCCAGCATTTT
TRBV6-1	TRBJ2-7	TRBD2	-	CASASGAHYEQYF	TGTGCCAGCGCTAGCGGGGCCCACTACGAGCAGTACTTC
TRBV6-5	TRBJ2-2	TRBD1	-	CASRRTGGTGELFF	TGTGCCAGCAGGCGGACAGGGGGCACCGGGGAGCTGTTTTTT
TRBV11-2	TRBJ2-7	TRBD2	-	CASNRAGGPEEQYF	TGTGCCAGCAACCGGGCGGGAGGGCCCGAGGAGCAGTACTTC
TRBV5-1	TRBJ1-2	TRBD1	few	CASSPGTGDGYGYTF	TGCGCCAGCAGCCCAGGGACAGGGGATGGGTATGGCTACACCTTC
TRBV5-4	TRBJ2-1	-	few	CASSGDAYNEQFF	TGTGCCAGCAGCGGGGATGCTTACAATGAGCAGTTCTTC
TRBV6-6	TRBJ2-5	-	-	CASSYRPGTQYF	TGTGCCAGCAGTTACCGGCCGGGGACCCAGTACTTC
TRBV11-2	TRBJ2-7	TRBD2	-	CASSLSGTIFDEQYF	TGTGCCAGCAGCTTATCCGGGACTATCTTCGACGAGCAGTACTTC
TRBV5-4	TRBJ2-7	TRBD2	-	CASSSLSGRVHEQYF	TGTGCCAGCAGCTCCCTGAGCGGGAGGGTCCACGAGCAGTACTTC
TRBV7-9	TRBJ2-7	-	-	CASSLAPGPFYEQYF	TGTGCCAGCAGCTTAGCGCCAGGACCCTTCTACGAGCAGTACTTC